The 18 T cell receptor beta chains reported below all come from one sample, sequenced in a study of blood T cell repertoires in COVID-19. Assay used: immunoSEQ multiplex PCR; TCRdb lists only in-frame clones, some missing. The sample yields 150,000 to 200,000 clones, over 70% seen once. Sequencing was done on a sample of peripheral blood. Receptors originate from a man between 65 and 85 years old with acute or convalescent COVID-19.

The rearrangement uses TRBV10-2 and TRBJ1-2; 10 nucleotides align to TRBD1. Germline V CDR1 and CDR2: WSHSY, SAAADI. V dropped 4 bases and J dropped 7; count of bases not matched to a gene: 15. CDR3 length: 17 amino acids. CDR3 amino acids: CASSAGTGAGRVSGYTF. The CDR3 coding sequence is TGCGCCAGCAGTGCCGGGACAGGGGCTGGTCGGGTTAGTGGCTACACCTTC.

The chain is built from TRBV19 and TRBJ2-3; D is unclear. The length of the CDR3 is 14 residues. Trimming left V 7 bases short and J 0 bases short, with 11 bases between. Germline-derived CDR1 and CDR2 are LNHDA and SQIVND (reference sequence). The chain's CDR3 is CASTDQHSTDTQYF. CDR3 DNA: TGTGCCAGTACCGATCAACATAGCACAGATACGCAGTATTTT.

This clone counts as medium-sized (0.01 to 0.1%). V and J are TRBV2 and TRBJ1-2, with TRBD1 matching 8 bases. Germline V gives CDR1 SNHLY, CDR2 FYNNEI. Unmatched junction bases numbered 17, after V lost 11 bases and J lost 6 bases. This CDR3 region has 15 residues. CDR3 coding DNA: TGTGCCCCTAGCAGCGGGCCAGGGGGCTGGAATGGCTACACCTTC. Protein: CAPSSGPGGWNGYTF.

This clone was observed a handful of times. The chain links TRBV5-1 to TRBJ1-1; no reliable D call. Germline V gives CDR1 SGHRS, CDR2 YFSETQ. The CDR3 extends over 14 amino acids. Trimming left V 6 bases short and J 5 bases short, with 17 bases between. The CDR3 nucleotides are TGCGCCAGCACCCGCAACCCGGGTGGAACTGAAGCTTTCTTT. Its protein is CASTRNPGGTEAFF.

This chain uses TRBV11-2 with TRBJ1-6, with TRBD1 matching 8 bases. The V and J ends lost 1 base and 18 bases, in that order; junction bases with no gene match: 5. In germline, CDR1 is SGHAT, CDR2 FQNNGV. This CDR3 is built from 12 residues. This chain's CDR3 is CASSLASDRAHF. CDR3 nucleotide sequence: TGTGCCAGCAGCTTAGCGTCGGACAGGGCCCACTTT. Supplemented by reference TRBV11-2 and TRBJ1-6, the full variable domain reads EAGVAQSPRYKIIEKRQSVAFWCNPISGHATLYWYQQILGQGPKLLIQFQNNGVVDDSQLPKDRFSAERLKGVDSTLKIQPAKLEDSAVYLCASSLASDRAHFGNGTRLTVT.

This sequence joins TRBV29-1 and TRBJ2-3; TRBD1 matches 10 bases. Germline trimming cut 6 bases from V and 6 bases from J; bases unmatched to any gene: 9. Germline V lookup: CDR1 SQVTM, CDR2 ANQGSEA. There are 14 residues in the CDR3. The CDR3 nucleotides are TGCAGCGTGGGAGGGGACAGGGGAACGGATACGCAGTATTTT. Translating gives CSVGGDRGTDTQYF.

This clone was observed a single time. The J gene is TRBJ2-5, the V gene TRBV20-1; maybe TRBD2 (5 bases). Germline CDR1 reads DFQATT; CDR2 reads SNEGSKA (reference sequence). V was clipped by 6 bases and J by 5 bases, with 7 bases between them. The CDR3 has 10 residues. The CDR3 DNA reads as TGCAGTGCACTAGGGGAGACCCAGTACTTC. Protein product: CSALGETQYF.

V and J are TRBV28 and TRBJ2-7; possible D gene TRBD1, 6 bases. This CDR3 contains 14 residues. Trimming took off 5 bases at V and 2 bases at J, with 13 bases between the two ends. The germline CDR1 and CDR2 sequences are MDHEN and SYDVKM. The CDR3 bases are TGTGCCAGCAGTCGGCAGGGGTTTACCTACGAGCAGTACTTC. Protein product: CASSRQGFTYEQYF.

The V call is TRBV10-1, the J call TRBJ2-2; weak D call: TRBD1 (6 bases). V lost 8 bases and J 0 bases, leaving 13 bases between the germline ends. The CDR3 sequence is 15 residues long. Germline CDR1 and CDR2: WNHNN and SYGVQD (reference sequence). The CDR3, as DNA: TGCGCCAGCGCAAAAAGGGGGTCGAACACCGGGGAGCTGTTTTTT. Translating gives CASAKRGSNTGELFF.

The chain carries TRBV3-1 (or the pseudogene TRBV3-2) and TRBJ1-1; D is unresolved. Trimming stripped 0 bases from V and 0 bases from J, with 8 bases between. The CDR3 covers 15 residues. Germline V gene data show CDR1 as LGHDT and CDR2 as YNNKEL (reference sequence). The CDR3 coding sequence is TGTGCCAGCAGCCAAGACTTCTTTATGAACACTGAAGCTTTCTTT. This codes for CASSQDFFMNTEAFF.

This chain uses TRBV2 with TRBJ1-1; D perhaps matches TRBD1 (6 bases). Germline V CDR1 and CDR2: SNHLY, FYNNEI. The CDR3 is made up of 13 amino acids. Trimming stripped 6 bases from V and 5 bases from J, with 13 bases between. CDR3 bases: TGTGCCAGCAGGGGGACACCAAGAACTGAAGCTTTCTTT. Translated: CASRGTPRTEAFF.

This chain joins TRBV7-2 and TRBJ2-3, with 7 positions matching TRBD2. The CDR3 has 15 amino acids. The germline V gene has CDR1 SGHTA and CDR2 FQGNSA. V was pared by 5 bases and J by 1 base, with 6 bases of the junction left unmatched. The CDR3 DNA sequence: TGTGCCAGCAGCCCCAACAGCGGGGGCACAGATACGCAGTATTTT. This translates into CASSPNSGGTDTQYF.

This clone was counted a few times. The chain links TRBV7-9 to TRBJ2-1, with 13 nucleotides matching TRBD2. The CDR3 is made up of 14 amino acids. Trimming took 7 bases from V and 8 from J; bases not matched to a gene: 5. The germline V gene encodes CDR1 SEHNR and CDR2 FQNEAQ (reference sequence). The CDR3 loop reads CASTRLAGGHEQFF. The DNA for the CDR3 is TGTGCCAGCACCCGACTAGCGGGAGGCCATGAGCAGTTCTTC. Full variable domain (rest looked up from reference TRBV7-9 and TRBJ2-1): DTGVSQNPRHKITKRGQNVTFRCDPISEHNRLYWYRQTLGQGPEFLTYFQNEAQLEKSRLLSDRFSAERPKGSFSTLEIQRTEQGDSAMYLCASTRLAGGHEQFFGPGTRLTVL.

This clone was seen just once. J is TRBJ1-5 and V is TRBV24-1; 9 nucleotides agree with TRBD1. V was pared by 9 bases and J by 1 base, with 6 bases of the junction left unmatched. Germline V CDR1 and CDR2: KGHDR, SFDVKD. The CDR3 covers 15 residues. CDR3 amino acids: CATQQGAQSNQPQHF. The DNA of the CDR3 is TGTGCCACCCAACAGGGGGCGCAGAGCAATCAGCCCCAGCATTTT.

This sequence joins TRBV28 and TRBJ1-1; the D is unclear. V lost 3 bases, J lost 5 bases, and 13 bases lay in between. This CDR3 is built from 14 residues. The V gene's germline CDR1 is MDHEN and CDR2 SYDVKM. CDR3 residues: CASSFSGFKTEAFF. In DNA form, the CDR3 reads TGTGCCAGCAGTTTTTCGGGGTTTAAGACTGAAGCTTTCTTT.

This clone has more than one count but fewer than ten. This sequence joins TRBV30 and TRBJ1-2; no clear D. The CDR3 loop spans 12 amino acids. The germline V gene encodes CDR1 GTSNPN and CDR2 SVGIG (reference sequence). V was cut by 5 bases and J by 8 bases, with 15 bases left in between. The CDR3: CAWSTRLQGYTF. The CDR3 DNA is TGTGCCTGGTCGACCAGGTTGCAGGGCTACACCTTC.

Here the CDR3 DNA reads TGTGCCAGCAGCTCTTCCAGGACAGGGGACACTGAAGCTTTCTTT. Its protein product is CASSSSRTGDTEAFF. The V and J genes are TRBV7-2 and TRBJ1-1, with 9 bases fitting TRBD1. J gave up 3 bases and V 4 bases, and 6 bases lay outside the gene matches. Germline assignment: CDR1 SGHTA and CDR2 FQGNSA. The CDR3 spans 15 residues.

The V gene is TRBV6-2 or TRBV6-3, the J gene TRBJ2-1, with a tentative D call TRBD1 (7 bases). CDR1 MNHEY and CDR2 SVGEGT come from the germline V gene. The germline V and J ends were trimmed by 2 bases and 0 bases, with 14 bases remaining between them. The length of the CDR3 is 17 residues. The DNA of the CDR3 is TGTGCCAGCAGTTACCCTTACAGGGGACTCTCCTACAATGAGCAGTTCTTC. Translated: CASSYPYRGLSYNEQFF.